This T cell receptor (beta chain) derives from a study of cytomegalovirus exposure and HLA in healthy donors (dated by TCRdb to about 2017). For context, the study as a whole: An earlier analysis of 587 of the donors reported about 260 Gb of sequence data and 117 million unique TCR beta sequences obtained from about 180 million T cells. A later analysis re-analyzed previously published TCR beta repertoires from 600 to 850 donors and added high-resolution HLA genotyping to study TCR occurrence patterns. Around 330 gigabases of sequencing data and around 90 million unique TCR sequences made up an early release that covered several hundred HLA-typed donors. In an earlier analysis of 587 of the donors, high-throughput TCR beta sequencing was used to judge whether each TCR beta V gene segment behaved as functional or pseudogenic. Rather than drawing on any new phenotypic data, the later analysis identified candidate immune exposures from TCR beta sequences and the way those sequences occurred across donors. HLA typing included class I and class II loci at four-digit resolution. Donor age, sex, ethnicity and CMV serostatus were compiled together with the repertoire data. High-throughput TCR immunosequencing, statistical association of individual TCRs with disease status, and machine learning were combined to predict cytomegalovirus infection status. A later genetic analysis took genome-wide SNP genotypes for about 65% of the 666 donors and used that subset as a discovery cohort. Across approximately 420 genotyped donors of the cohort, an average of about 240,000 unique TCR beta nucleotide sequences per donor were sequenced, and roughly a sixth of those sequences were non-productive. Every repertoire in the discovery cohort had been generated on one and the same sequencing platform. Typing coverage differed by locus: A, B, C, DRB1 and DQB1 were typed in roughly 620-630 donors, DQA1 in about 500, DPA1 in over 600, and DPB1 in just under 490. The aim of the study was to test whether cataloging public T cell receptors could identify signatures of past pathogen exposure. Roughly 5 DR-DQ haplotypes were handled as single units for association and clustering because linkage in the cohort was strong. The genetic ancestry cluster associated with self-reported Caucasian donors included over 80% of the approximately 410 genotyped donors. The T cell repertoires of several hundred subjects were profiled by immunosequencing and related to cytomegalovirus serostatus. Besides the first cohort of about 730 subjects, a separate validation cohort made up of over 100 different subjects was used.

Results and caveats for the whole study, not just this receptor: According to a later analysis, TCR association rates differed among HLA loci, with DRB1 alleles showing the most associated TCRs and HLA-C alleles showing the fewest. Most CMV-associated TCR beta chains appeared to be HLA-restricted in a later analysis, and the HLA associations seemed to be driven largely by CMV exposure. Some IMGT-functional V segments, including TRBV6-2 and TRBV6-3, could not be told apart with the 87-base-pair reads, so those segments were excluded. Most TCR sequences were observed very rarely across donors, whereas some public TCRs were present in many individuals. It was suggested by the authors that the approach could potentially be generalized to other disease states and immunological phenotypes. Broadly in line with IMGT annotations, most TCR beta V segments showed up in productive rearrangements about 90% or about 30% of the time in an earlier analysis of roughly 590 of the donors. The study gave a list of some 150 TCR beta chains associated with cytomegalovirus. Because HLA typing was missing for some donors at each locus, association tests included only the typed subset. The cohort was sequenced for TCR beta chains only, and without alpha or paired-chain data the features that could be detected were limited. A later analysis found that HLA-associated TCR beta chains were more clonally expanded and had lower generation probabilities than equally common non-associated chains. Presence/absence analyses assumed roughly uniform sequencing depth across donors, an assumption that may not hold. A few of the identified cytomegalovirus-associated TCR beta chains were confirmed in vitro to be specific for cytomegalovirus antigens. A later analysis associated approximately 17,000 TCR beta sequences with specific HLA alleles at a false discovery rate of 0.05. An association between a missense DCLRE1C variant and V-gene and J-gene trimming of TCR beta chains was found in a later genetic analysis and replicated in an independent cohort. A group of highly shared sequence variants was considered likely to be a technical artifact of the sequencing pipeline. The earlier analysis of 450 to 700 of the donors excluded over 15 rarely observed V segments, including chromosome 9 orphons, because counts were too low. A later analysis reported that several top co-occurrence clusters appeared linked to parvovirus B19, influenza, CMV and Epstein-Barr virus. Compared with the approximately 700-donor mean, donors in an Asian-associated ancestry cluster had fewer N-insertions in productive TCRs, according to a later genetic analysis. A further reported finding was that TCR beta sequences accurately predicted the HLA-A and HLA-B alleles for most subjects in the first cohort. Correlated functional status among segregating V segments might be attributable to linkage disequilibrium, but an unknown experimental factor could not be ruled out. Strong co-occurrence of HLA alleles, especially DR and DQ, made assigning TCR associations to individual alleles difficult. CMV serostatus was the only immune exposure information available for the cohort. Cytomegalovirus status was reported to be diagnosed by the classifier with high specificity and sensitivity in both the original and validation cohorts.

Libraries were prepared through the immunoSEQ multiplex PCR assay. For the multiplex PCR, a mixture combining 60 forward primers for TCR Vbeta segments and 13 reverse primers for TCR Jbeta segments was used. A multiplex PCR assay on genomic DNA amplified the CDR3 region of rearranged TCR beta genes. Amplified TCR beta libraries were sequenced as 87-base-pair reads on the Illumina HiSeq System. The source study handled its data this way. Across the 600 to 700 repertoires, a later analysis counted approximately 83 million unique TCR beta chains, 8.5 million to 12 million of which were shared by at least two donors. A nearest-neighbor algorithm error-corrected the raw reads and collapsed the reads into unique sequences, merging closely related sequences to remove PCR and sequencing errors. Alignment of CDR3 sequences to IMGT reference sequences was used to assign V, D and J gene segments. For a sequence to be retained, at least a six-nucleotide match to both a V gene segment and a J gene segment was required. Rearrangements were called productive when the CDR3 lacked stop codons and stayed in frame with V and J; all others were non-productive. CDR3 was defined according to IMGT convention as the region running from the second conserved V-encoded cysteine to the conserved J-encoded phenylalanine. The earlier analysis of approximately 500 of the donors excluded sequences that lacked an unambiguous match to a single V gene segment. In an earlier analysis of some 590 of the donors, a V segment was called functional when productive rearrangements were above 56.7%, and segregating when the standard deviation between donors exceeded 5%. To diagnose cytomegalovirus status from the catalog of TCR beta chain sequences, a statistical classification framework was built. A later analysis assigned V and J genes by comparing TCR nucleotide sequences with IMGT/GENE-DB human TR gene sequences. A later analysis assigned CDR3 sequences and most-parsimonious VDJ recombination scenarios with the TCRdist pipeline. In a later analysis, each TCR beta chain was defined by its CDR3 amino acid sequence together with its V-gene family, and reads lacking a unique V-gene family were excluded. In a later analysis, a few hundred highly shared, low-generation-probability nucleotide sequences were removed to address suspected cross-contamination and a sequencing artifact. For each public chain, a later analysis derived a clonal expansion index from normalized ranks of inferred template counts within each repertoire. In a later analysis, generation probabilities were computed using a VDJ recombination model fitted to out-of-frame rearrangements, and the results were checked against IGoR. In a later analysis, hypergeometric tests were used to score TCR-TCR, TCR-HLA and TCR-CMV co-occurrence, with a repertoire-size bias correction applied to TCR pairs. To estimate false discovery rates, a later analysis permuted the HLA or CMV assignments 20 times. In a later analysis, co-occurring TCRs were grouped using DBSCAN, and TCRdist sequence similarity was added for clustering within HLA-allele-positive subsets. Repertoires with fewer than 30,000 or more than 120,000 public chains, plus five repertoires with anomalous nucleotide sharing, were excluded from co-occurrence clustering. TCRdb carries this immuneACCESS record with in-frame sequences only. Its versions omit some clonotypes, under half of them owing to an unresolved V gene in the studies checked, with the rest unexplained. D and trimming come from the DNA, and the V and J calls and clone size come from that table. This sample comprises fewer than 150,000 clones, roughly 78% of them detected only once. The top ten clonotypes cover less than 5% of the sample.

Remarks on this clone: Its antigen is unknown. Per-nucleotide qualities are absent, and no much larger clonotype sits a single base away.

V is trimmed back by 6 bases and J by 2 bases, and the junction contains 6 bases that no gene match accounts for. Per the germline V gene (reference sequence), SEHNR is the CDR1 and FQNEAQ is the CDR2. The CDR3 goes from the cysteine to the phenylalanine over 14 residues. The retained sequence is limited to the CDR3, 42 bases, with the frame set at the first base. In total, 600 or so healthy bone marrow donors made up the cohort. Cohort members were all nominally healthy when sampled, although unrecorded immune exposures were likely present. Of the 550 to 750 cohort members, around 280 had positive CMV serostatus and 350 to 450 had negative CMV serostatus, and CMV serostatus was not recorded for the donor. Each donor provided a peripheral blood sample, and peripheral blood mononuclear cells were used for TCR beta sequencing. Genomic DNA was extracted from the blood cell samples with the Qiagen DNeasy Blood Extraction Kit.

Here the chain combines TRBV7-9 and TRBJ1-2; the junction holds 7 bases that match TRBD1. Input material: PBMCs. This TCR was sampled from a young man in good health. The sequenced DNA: TGTGCCAGCAGATCGACAGGGTCCAACTATGGCTACACCTTC. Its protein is CASRSTGSNYGYTF.